A single T cell receptor (beta chain) is shown here with its context. This sample is drawn from a study of cytomegalovirus exposure and HLA in healthy donors. The PCR ran on 60 Vbeta and 13 Jbeta primers. Sequencing was performed with immunoSEQ multiplex PCR; in TCRdb, only in-frame clones are kept and a portion is missing. The sample holds 130,000 or so clones, approximately 82% seen once. V shed 5 bases and J 6 bases; nucleotides not matched to a gene: 3. From germline, CDR1 is SGHTA and CDR2 FQGTGA. The CDR3 consists of 13 residues. The sequenced sample consisted of PBMCs. The V and J genes are TRBV7-3 and TRBJ2-1, with 8 bases identical to TRBD2. The clonotype originates from a woman under 30 in good health and CMV-seropositive. The CDR3 DNA reads TGTGCCAGCAGCCCTGCGGGGGGCAATGAGCAGTTCTTC. Translation gives CASSPAGGNEQFF.